Sequencing of this T cell receptor beta chain was carried out in a study of T cells expressing NK-cell markers. TCRdb reprocessed the 5' RACE reads and reports one entry per CDR3 protein, with no DNA. This repertoire includes fewer than 400,000 distinct CDR3 sequences. The CDR3 has 15 amino acids. CDR1 is KGHSH, CDR2 LQKENI, per germline. The rearrangement links TRBV18 to TRBJ2-3; TCRdb indicates TRBD1, and absent DNA this call remains unverified. This clonotype was sampled from a man aged 18 to 69 in good health. The sample consisted of blood T cells: a sorted CD56 or NKG2C T cell subset, CD4+ or CD8+ T cells, or bulk PBMC T cells (not recorded which). CDR3 protein: CASSARGQGQDTQYF.